Below are 9 T cell receptor beta chains sequenced from a single sample in a study of T cell repertoires in cytomegalovirus infection. One entry per CDR3 protein, called by TCRdb with MiXCR from the reads. There are 750,000 to 900,000 distinct CDR3 sequences in the sample; approximately 32% occur only once, and roughly 13% lies in the top ten. These TCRs are of unknown antigen specificity. Here the sequenced sample was cultured CD8+ T cells from PBMCs, taken from culture after CMV antigen stimulation. The origin of the receptors is a human donor in good health (CMV status not recorded). Some clones in this sample may be carry-over from other donors' samples.

In its sample, this clonotype was seen many times. This chain uses TRBV28 with TRBJ2-1, with no clear D. CDR1 MDHEN and CDR2 SYDVKM come from the germline V gene. V was pared by 9 bases and J by 3 bases, with 45 bases between. This CDR3 comprises 24 residues. The CDR3 DNA is TGTGCCAGTATGTTTCGCTCCCCTCTGCCGTGGGCCCTCGGCTCTAGGGTGGACTACAATGAGCAGTTCTTC. This translates into CASMFRSPLPWALGSRVDYNEQFF. The complete variable domain, with remaining parts taken from reference TRBV28 and TRBJ2-1, reads DVKVTQSSRYLVKRTGEKVFLECVQDMDHENMFWYRQDPGLGLRLIYFSYDVKMKEKGDIPEGYSVSREKKERFSLILESASTNQTSMYLCASMFRSPLPWALGSRVDYNEQFFGPGTRLTVL.

This clonotype has just a few counts. The chain combines TRBV6-2 or TRBV6-3 with TRBJ2-3, with 7 bases matching TRBD2. The CDR3 is 18 residues long. V shed 5 bases, J shed 4 bases, and the junction held 18 bases outside the gene matches. CDR1 MNHEY and CDR2 SVGEGT come from the germline V gene. The DNA of the CDR3 is TGTGCCAGCAGTCCTGCACCCAGGACTAGAGCCATTGCAGATACGCAGTATTTT. This translates into CASSPAPRTRAIADTQYF.

This clonotype appeared many times. The chain recombines TRBV7-2 with TRBJ1-5; D call uncertain. V lost 4 bases, J lost 0 bases, and 16 bases lay in between. CDR3 length equals 17 residues. CDR1 is SGHTA and CDR2 is FQGNSA in the germline V gene. The DNA for the CDR3 is TGTGCCAGCAGCTCCCCCACCACAGTATATAGCAATCAGCCCCAGCATTTT. It yields the protein CASSSPTTVYSNQPQHF. Combining the CDR3 with reference TRBV7-2 and TRBJ1-5 gives the whole variable domain GAGVSQSPSNKVTEKGKDVELRCDPISGHTALYWYRQSLGQGLEFLIYFQGNSAPDKSGLPSDRFSAERTGGSVSTLTIQRTQQEDSAVYLCASSSPTTVYSNQPQHFGDGTRLSIL.

The chain uses TRBV19 and TRBJ1-6; D is ambiguous. The germline V gene encodes CDR1 LNHDA and CDR2 SQIVND (reference sequence). The CDR3 totals 17 residues. The ends were cut back, 5 bases at V and 6 bases at J, with 20 bases in the middle. The CDR3 loop is CASSLPQPYRGNSPLHF. The CDR3 DNA reads as TGTGCCAGTAGTCTTCCACAGCCATATCGGGGTAATTCACCCCTCCACTTT.

This clonotype has a handful of counts. The chain links TRBV6-5 to TRBJ1-2, with D unclear. This CDR3 has 11 amino acids. Germline V gene lookup returns CDR1 MNHEY and CDR2 SVGAGI. Trimming removed 4 bases at V and 8 bases at J, with 8 bases between. The CDR3 sequence is CASSSPDGYTF. The CDR3 nucleotides read TGTGCCAGCAGTTCCCCGGACGGCTACACCTTC.

This clonotype was recorded at least ten times. CDR3 loop: CASSAGYEGEAFF. The CDR3 DNA reads TGTGCCAGCAGCGCAGGGTACGAGGGTGAAGCTTTCTTT. The chain is built from TRBV7-9 and TRBJ1-1; D may be TRBD1 (5 bases). Trimming removed 5 bases from V and 7 bases from J, with 14 bases in between. Germline lookup yields CDR1 SEHNR and CDR2 FQNEAQ (reference sequence). The CDR3 is 13 residues long.

The chain combines TRBV20-1 with TRBJ2-5, with D perhaps matching TRBD2 (5 bases). Trimming took 6 bases from V and 2 from J, leaving 13 bases between them. There are 13 residues in the CDR3. The germline V gene encodes CDR1 DFQATT and CDR2 SNEGSKA (reference sequence). The CDR3 DNA follows: TGCAGTGCACCCGGGGTCCCTCAAGAGACCCAGTACTTC. Translation gives CSAPGVPQETQYF.

This clonotype came up many times. The chain recombines TRBV7-9 with TRBJ2-5; 7 nucleotides line up with TRBD2. CDR3 size: 14 residues. CDR1 is SEHNR and CDR2 is FQNEAQ in the germline V gene (reference sequence). Trimming removed 5 bases from V and 2 bases from J; junction bases left unmatched: 5. DNA for the CDR3: TGTGCCAGCAGCGGAGCGGGGACTCAAGAGACCCAGTACTTC. Amino acids: CASSGAGTQETQYF.

This chain joins TRBV12-3 or TRBV12-4 and TRBJ2-2; the D is unclear. This CDR3 is built from 14 residues. Trimming cost V 4 bases and J 5 bases, with 11 bases left between them. The CDR3: CASSSRLGTGELFF. DNA of the CDR3: TGTGCCAGCAGTTCCCGTCTGGGAACCGGGGAGCTGTTTTTT.